This T cell receptor beta chain is drawn from a study of blood T cell repertoires in COVID-19. Across the study: PBMCs, B-cell-depleted T cells, or T cells were the source of the cDNA or gDNA that made up the material.

The table came from immunoSEQ multiplex PCR; TCRdb's copy has only in-frame clones and leaves some out. The table lists about 29,000 clones, about four fifths of them singletons, with about 10% in the top ten. Sequenced material: peripheral blood. This clonotype was sampled from a man aged 80 or over with active COVID-19.

The CDR3 spells CASSLTRRPNEKLFF. DNA for the CDR3: TGTGCCAGCAGTCTGACTAGACGGCCTAATGAAAAACTGTTTTTT. The V gene is TRBV6-5, the J gene TRBJ1-4, with D hard to call. Germline V CDR1 and CDR2: MNHEY, SVGAGI. V was shortened by 5 bases and J by 3 bases, with 13 bases between the two germline ends. This CDR3 has 15 amino acids.